This T cell receptor (beta chain) was profiled in a study of blood T cell repertoires in COVID-19. Study-wide context: Samples came from the United States, Italy and Spain, spanning acute and convalescent COVID-19.

As processed by the authors: By means of reference gene primer amplification, nucleated cell counts were estimated. Sequencing used immunoSEQ multiplex PCR; TCRdb keeps in-frame clones, though not all of them. The V and J calls and clone size were taken over from that table, and D and trimming were inferred from the DNA. The sample consists of about 120,000 clones, 70% to 85% of them appearing once. The V end lost 2 bases, the J end lost 10 bases, and 21 bases lay between the germline ends. Germline V gene lookup returns CDR1 MNHEY and CDR2 SMNVEV (reference sequence). CDR3 length: 17 amino acids. Sequenced material: peripheral blood. The clonotype originates from a human donor with acute or convalescent COVID-19. The donor label of this sample is uncertain. J is TRBJ1-6 and V is TRBV27, with a tentative D call TRBD1 (6 bases). As DNA, the CDR3 is TGTGCCAGCAGTTTAGGCACAGGGCCGTGGGATTACTCACCCCTCCACTTT. Its translation is CASSLGTGPWDYSPLHF.